This TCR beta chain is drawn from a study of cytomegalovirus exposure and HLA in healthy donors (dated by TCRdb to about 2017). About the study as a whole: In an earlier analysis of under 600 of the donors, 276 Gb of sequence data and roughly 100 million unique TCR beta sequences from roughly 200 million T cells were reported. In addition to the first cohort of about 650 subjects, a separate validation cohort of 120 different subjects was used. The later analysis used no new phenotypic data to find candidate immune exposures, relying instead on TCR beta sequences and their occurrence across donors. The number of typed donors differed by locus: roughly 620-630 for A, B, C, DRB1 and DQB1; some 500 for DQA1; approximately 610 for DPA1; and about 470 for DPB1. Among around 400 genotyped donors of the cohort, an average of about 240,000 unique TCR beta nucleotide sequences were sequenced per donor, roughly 18% of them non-productive. About five DR-DQ haplotypes were handled as single units for association and clustering, since linkage in the cohort was strong. Donor age, sex, ethnicity and CMV serostatus were compiled together with the repertoire data. Every repertoire in the discovery cohort had been generated on one and the same sequencing platform. An earlier analysis of more than 450 of the donors used high-throughput TCR beta sequencing to judge whether each TCR beta V gene segment behaved as functional or pseudogenic. HLA typing covered class I and class II loci at four-digit resolution. Among the roughly 430 genotyped donors, around 81% belonged to the genetic ancestry cluster associated with self-reported Caucasian donors. The study combined high-throughput TCR immunosequencing, statistical association of individual TCRs with disease status, and machine learning to predict cytomegalovirus infection status. Using immunosequencing, the study profiled T cell repertoires from 640 or so subjects and related those repertoires to cytomegalovirus serostatus. A later genetic analysis took genome-wide SNP genotypes for about 55% of the roughly 700 donors and used that subset as a discovery cohort. Approximately 310 gigabases of sequencing data and 80 million or so unique TCR sequences were included in an early release covering under 650 HLA-typed donors. A later analysis re-analyzed previously published TCR beta repertoires from 650 to 800 donors and added high-resolution HLA genotyping to study TCR occurrence patterns. The study aimed to test whether cataloging public T cell receptors could reveal signatures of past pathogen exposure. What the work shows at the level of the full study, not this receptor alone: At a false discovery rate of 0.05, a later analysis linked 16,951 TCR beta sequences to specific HLA alleles. An association between a missense DCLRE1C variant and V-gene and J-gene trimming of TCR beta chains was found in a later genetic analysis and replicated in an independent cohort. Because HLA typing was missing for some donors at each locus, association tests included only the typed subset. In both the original and validation cohorts, the classifier was reported to diagnose cytomegalovirus status with high specificity and sensitivity. Seventeen rarely observed V segments, including chromosome 9 orphons, were excluded from the earlier analysis of approximately 500 of the donors because counts were too low. In this cohort, only TCR beta chains were sequenced, and detectable features were limited by the absence of alpha or paired-chain data. A cluster of highly shared sequence variants was judged likely to be a technical artifact of the sequencing pipeline. The 87-base-pair reads could not distinguish some IMGT-functional V segments, including TRBV6-2 and TRBV6-3, so those segments were excluded. A later analysis found that most CMV-associated TCR beta chains appeared HLA-restricted, with HLA associations seemingly driven largely by CMV exposure. In a later genetic analysis, fewer N-insertions in productive TCRs were reported among donors in an Asian-associated ancestry cluster than the 666-donor mean. The only immune exposure information available for the cohort was CMV serostatus. In the study, around 160 TCR beta chains were listed as associated with cytomegalovirus. According to a later analysis, parvovirus B19, influenza, CMV and Epstein-Barr virus appeared linked to several top co-occurrence clusters. In vitro tests confirmed that a few of the cytomegalovirus-associated TCR beta chains recognize cytomegalovirus antigens. In a later analysis, the rate of TCR association differed among HLA loci, with DRB1 alleles having the most associated TCRs and HLA-C alleles having the fewest. Compared with equally common non-associated chains, HLA-associated TCR beta chains in a later analysis were more clonally expanded and had lower generation probabilities. Most TCR sequences were seen in very few donors, while some public TCRs were found in many individuals. Linkage disequilibrium might explain the correlated functional status among segregating V segments, but an unknown experimental factor could not be excluded. When HLA alleles, especially DR and DQ, strongly co-occurred, attributing TCR associations to individual alleles was difficult. A further reported finding was that TCR beta sequences accurately predicted the HLA-A and HLA-B alleles for most subjects in the first cohort. It was suggested by the authors that the approach could potentially be generalized to other disease states and immunological phenotypes. Roughly uniform sequencing depth across donors was assumed in presence/absence analyses, although this assumption may not hold. In an earlier analysis of roughly 560 of the donors, most TCR beta V segments were observed in productive rearrangements about 87% or about 30% of the time, broadly matching IMGT annotations.

The cohort was made up of 650 to 700 healthy bone marrow donors. All cohort members were sampled while nominally healthy, although unrecorded immune exposures were likely present. The donor tested CMV seropositive and was one of the 289 seropositive cohort members. A peripheral blood sample was collected from each donor, and TCR beta sequencing was performed on peripheral blood mononuclear cells. Genomic DNA was extracted from the blood cell samples with the Qiagen DNeasy Blood Extraction Kit. As regards this clone: Its recognized antigen is unknown. No quality values exist for individual bases; no much larger clone is one base distant.

The CDR3 starts with the cysteine, ends with the phenylalanine, and has 13 residues. Solely the CDR3 DNA is kept, with 39 bases framed from the first base. The V end loses 9 bases and the J end loses 3 bases, and a stretch of 15 bases separates them. Sequences KGHSH (CDR1) and LQKENI (CDR2) are obtained from the germline V gene. The library was prepared using the immunoSEQ multiplex PCR assay. A mixture of 60 forward primers for TCR Vbeta segments and 13 reverse primers for TCR Jbeta segments was used in the multiplex PCR. A multiplex PCR assay on genomic DNA amplified the CDR3 region of rearranged TCR beta genes. The amplified TCR beta libraries were sequenced on the Illumina HiSeq System as 87-base-pair reads. Per the source publication's procedure: Across the 670 or so repertoires, a later analysis counted approximately 75 million unique TCR beta chains, 9 million to 14 million of which were shared by at least two donors. A nearest-neighbor algorithm error-corrected the raw reads and collapsed the reads into unique sequences, merging closely related sequences to remove PCR and sequencing errors. V, D and J gene segments were assigned by aligning CDR3 sequences to IMGT reference sequences. For a sequence to be retained, at least a six-nucleotide match to both a V gene segment and a J gene segment was required. Rearrangements were called productive when the CDR3 lacked stop codons and stayed in frame with V and J; all others were non-productive. Following IMGT convention, CDR3 was defined as the stretch from the second conserved V-encoded cysteine to the conserved J-encoded phenylalanine. The earlier analysis of a few hundred of the donors excluded any sequence lacking an unambiguous match to a single V gene segment. In an earlier analysis of 587 of the donors, a V segment was called functional when productive rearrangements were above 56.7%, and segregating when the standard deviation between donors exceeded 5%. A statistical classification framework was built to diagnose cytomegalovirus status from the catalog of TCR beta chain sequences. In a later analysis, TCR nucleotide sequences were compared against IMGT/GENE-DB human TR gene sequences so that V and J genes could be assigned. In a later analysis, CDR3 sequences and most-parsimonious VDJ recombination scenarios were assigned using the TCRdist pipeline. In a later analysis, every TCR beta chain was defined by the combination of its CDR3 amino acid sequence and its V-gene family, and reads without a unique V-gene family were dropped. To address suspected cross-contamination and a sequencing artifact, a later analysis removed over 500 highly shared, low-generation-probability nucleotide sequences. In a later analysis, a clonal expansion index was calculated for each public chain from normalized within-repertoire ranks of inferred template counts. In a later analysis, generation probabilities were computed with a VDJ recombination model fitted to out-of-frame rearrangements, and the resulting probabilities were checked against IGoR. In a later analysis, hypergeometric tests were used to score TCR-TCR, TCR-HLA and TCR-CMV co-occurrence, with a repertoire-size bias correction applied to TCR pairs. To estimate false discovery rates, a later analysis permuted the HLA or CMV assignments 20 times. In a later analysis, co-occurring TCRs were grouped using DBSCAN, and TCRdist sequence similarity was added for clustering within HLA-allele-positive subsets. For co-occurrence clustering, repertoires with fewer than 30,000 or more than 120,000 public chains were excluded, along with four to six repertoires with anomalous nucleotide sharing. Drawn from immuneACCESS, this table holds only the in-frame rearrangements with V and J called that TCRdb kept. Clones are partly lost; checked studies trace under half to an unresolved V gene and leave the rest unexplained. V, J and clone size reflect that table, while D and trimming were determined from the DNA. This sample gives approximately 190,000 clones in total; more than 75% of them show up just once. The top ten constitute roughly 2.6% of the sample.

This sequence was found in a woman aged 45-59 years in good health and CMV-seropositive. The sequenced material came from PBMCs. This sequence uses TRBV18 and TRBJ2-7; the D gene is perhaps TRBD1, on 6 matching bases. The CDR3 reads as follows: CASQTGRNYEQYF. Read as DNA, the sequence is TGTGCCAGTCAGACAGGTAGAAACTACGAGCAGTACTTC.